Sequencing of this T cell receptor beta chain was carried out in a study of human T cells and chemical hapten exposure. Study details: Cases of alopecia areata, totalis or universalis occurred in a predominantly female patient group.

Study-wide results and caveats: Significantly more large CDR3 similarity clusters arose among expanded TCRs than among controls. TCRs above 1 in 1000 frequency stayed constant with DPC sensitization.

TCRdb used MiXCR to reprocess the RACE reads, holding one entry per CDR3 protein. The sample shows 350,000 to 450,000 distinct CDR3 sequences, approximately 5.1% of them seen only once. Time point specified: pre-sensitization, week 0. Treatment here: therapeutic diphenylcyclopropenone sensitization with weekly scalp DPC. Ahead of each patch test application, blood was drawn. Ten or more counts support this clonotype. Its antigen is unknown. This clonotype was obtained from a woman in her forties or fifties with alopecia areata. Some clones in this sample may be carry-over from other donors' samples. Sequencing was performed on whole blood, taken in connection with sensitization to the hapten diphenylcyclopropenone (DPC).

The CDR3 spells CASSQDGYPGESPLHF. CDR3 in DNA: TGCGCCAGCAGCCAAGATGGGTACCCAGGGGAATCACCCCTCCACTTT. The chain employs TRBV4-3 and TRBJ1-6; D is possibly TRBD1 (6 bases). CDR1 is LGHNA and CDR2 is YSLEER in the germline V gene. V was pared by 0 bases and J by 10 bases, with 16 bases between. The CDR3 spans 16 residues.